This T cell receptor beta chain was observed in a study of shared clonotypes between healthy human individuals. Some clones are missing from TCRdb's copy, which holds only in-frame ones; the method was immunoSEQ multiplex PCR. Seen here are a few million clones, more than 90% observed once, and the top ten hold roughly 0.14%. The source material was naive CD4+ T cells sorted from blood. Subset specified: CD45RA+ positively selected. The sequence was obtained from a man younger than 30 in good health.

The CDR3 reads CSVGGTGRTEAFF. In DNA, the CDR3 is TGCAGCGTCGGTGGGACAGGAAGGACTGAAGCTTTCTTT. The V and J genes are TRBV29-1 and TRBJ1-1, with 8 bases identical to TRBD1. The CDR3 length is 13 residues. Germline values: CDR1 SQVTM, CDR2 ANQGSEA. V gave up 6 bases and J gave up 5 bases; unmatched junction bases: 8.